The 9 T cell receptor beta chains below come from one sample, sequenced in a study of T cells after posttransplantation cyclophosphamide. Sampled 1 year posttransplant, controls received myeloablative marrow transplants, methotrexate and a calcineurin inhibitor. Measured with immunoSEQ multiplex PCR; TCRdb has only the in-frame clones, and not every one. The sample has some 16,000 clones; about 85% are singletons. The starting material was PBMCs, obtained after allogeneic stem cell transplant with calcineurin inhibitor and methotrexate. The receptors shown here come from a female patient aged 18 to 35 who received an allogeneic stem cell transplant from an unrelated donor, was CMV-positive, and had acute and chronic GVHD. Some T cells may arise from the graft donor.

The V gene is TRBV5-4, the J gene TRBJ2-2; 8 bases are a match to TRBD1. V dropped 9 bases and J dropped 4; count of bases not matched to a gene: 8. CDR1 is SGHNT and CDR2 is YYREEE in the germline V gene (reference sequence). The CDR3 has 14 amino acids. The CDR3 DNA reads TGTGCCACTCGGGACAGGACTTTCACCGGGGAGCTGTTTTTT. It specifies CATRDRTFTGELFF.

On this clone itself: Different DNA sequences within this sample yield the same CDR3. The V and J genes are TRBV6-1 and TRBJ1-3; unclear D gene. The V gene lost 3 bases and the J gene lost 1 base, with 7 bases spanning the gap. This CDR3 has 14 amino acids. CDR1 is MNHNS and CDR2 is SASEGT in the germline V gene. CDR3 loop: CASSDGISGNTIYF. CDR3 coding DNA: TGTGCCAGCAGTGACGGGATTTCTGGAAACACCATATATTTT.

This clone was picked up a small number of times. The V and J genes are TRBV29-1 and TRBJ1-4; a weak D match, TRBD1 (5 bases). CDR3 length: 13 amino acids. Trimming stripped 4 bases from V and 8 bases from J, with 14 bases between. Germline V CDR1 and CDR2: SQVTM, ANQGSEA. In nucleotides, the CDR3 is TGCAGCGTTGGAGGGGAGGTTGGAGAAAAACTGTTTTTT. Its translation: CSVGGEVGEKLFF. Combining the CDR3 with reference TRBV29-1 and TRBJ1-4 gives the whole variable domain SAVISQKPSRDICQRGTSLTIQCQVDSQVTMMFWYRQQPGQSLTLIATANQGSEATYESGFVIDKFPISRPNLTFSTLTVSNMSPEDSSIYLCSVGGEVGEKLFFGSGTQLSVL.

The V call is TRBV28, the J call TRBJ1-1; D remains unclear. The CDR3 has 13 residues. Trimming took 6 bases from V and 1 from J, leaving 9 bases between them. Germline V gives CDR1 MDHEN, CDR2 SYDVKM. CDR3 loop: CASSPRKNTEAFF. CDR3 nucleotides: TGTGCCAGCAGCCCCAGGAAGAACACTGAAGCTTTCTTT.

V and J are TRBV2 and TRBJ2-7; TRBD1 matches at 8 bases. Germline V gives CDR1 SNHLY, CDR2 FYNNEI. The length of the CDR3 is 12 residues. V lost 6 bases to trimming and J lost 4 bases; unmatched junction nucleotides: 2. The CDR3 nucleotides are TGTGCCAGCAGCTACAGGGGGTACGAGCAGTACTTC. Its protein product is CASSYRGYEQYF.

This sequence joins TRBV10-3 and TRBJ2-1; 13 positions match TRBD2. Germline V gives CDR1 ENHRY, CDR2 SYGVKD. The junction had 4 bases not matched to a gene; V was cut back by 4 bases and J by 7 bases. The CDR3 runs 15 residues. CDR3 loop: CAISGGLAGSNEQFF. The CDR3 nucleotides read TGTGCCATCAGTGGGGGACTAGCGGGGTCTAATGAGCAGTTCTTC.

The V gene is TRBV28, the J gene TRBJ1-2; 9 bases align to TRBD1. Germline assignment: CDR1 MDHEN and CDR2 SYDVKM. V gave up 4 bases and J gave up 2 bases; unmatched junction bases: 2. The CDR3 consists of 14 residues. This CDR3 is CASSYRGRNYGYTF. CDR3 DNA sequence: TGTGCCAGCAGTTACAGGGGGCGCAACTATGGCTACACCTTC.

This chain uses TRBV19 with TRBJ2-1; 7 bases fit TRBD1. V dropped 4 bases and J dropped 7; count of bases not matched to a gene: 4. This CDR3 is built from 13 residues. Germline V CDR1 and CDR2: LNHDA, SQIVND (reference sequence). CDR3: CASSTTGWNEQFF. Written as DNA, the CDR3 is TGTGCCAGTAGTACGACAGGGTGGAATGAGCAGTTCTTC.

This clone was found once. This rearrangement joins TRBV11-2 to TRBJ1-1, with 7 bases matching TRBD1. CDR1 is SGHAT and CDR2 is FQNNGV in the germline V gene. With V trimmed by 6 bases and J by 7 bases, 8 bases remained unmatched. The CDR3 is 13 amino acids. The DNA of the CDR3 is TGTGCCAGCAGTACAGACAGGGATCTTGAAGCTTTCTTT. As protein: CASSTDRDLEAFF. Combining the CDR3 with reference TRBV11-2 and TRBJ1-1 gives the whole variable domain EAGVAQSPRYKIIEKRQSVAFWCNPISGHATLYWYQQILGQGPKLLIQFQNNGVVDDSQLPKDRFSAERLKGVDSTLKIQPAKLEDSAVYLCASSTDRDLEAFFGQGTRLTVV.